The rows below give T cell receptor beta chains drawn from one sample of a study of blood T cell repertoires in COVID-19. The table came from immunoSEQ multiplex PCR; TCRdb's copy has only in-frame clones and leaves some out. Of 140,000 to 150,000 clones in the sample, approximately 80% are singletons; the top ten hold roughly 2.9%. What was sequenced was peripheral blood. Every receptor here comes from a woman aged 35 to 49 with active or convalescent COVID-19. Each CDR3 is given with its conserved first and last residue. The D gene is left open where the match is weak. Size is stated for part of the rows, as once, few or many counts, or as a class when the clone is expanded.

CASSLGSTVETQYF TGTGCCAGCAGCTTAGGGTCCACGGTAGAGACCCAGTACTTC - - TRBJ2-5 TRBV7-2
CASSRDRVANTEAFF TGTGCCAGCAGTCGCGACAGGGTAGCGAACACTGAAGCTTTCTTT TRBD1 - TRBJ1-1 TRBV28
CASSLWGGVGRNTEAFF TGTGCCAGCAGTTTATGGGGCGGGGTGGGGAGGAACACTGAAGCTTTCTTT - - TRBJ1-1 TRBV27
CASSPTGISYNSPLHF TGTGCCAGCAGTCCGACAGGGATCTCCTATAATTCACCCCTCCACTTT TRBD1 once TRBJ1-6 TRBV27
CASTSQGETQYF TGCGCCAGCACGTCGCAGGGGGAGACCCAGTACTTC - - TRBJ2-5 TRBV5-1
CASSPQGAAGYTF TGTGCCAGCAGCCCCCAGGGGGCGGCTGGCTACACCTTC TRBD1 - TRBJ1-2 TRBV7-2
CASSVGQGVSGYTF TGCGCCAGCAGCGTGGGACAGGGGGTCTCTGGCTACACCTTC TRBD1 - TRBJ1-2 TRBV5-1
CASSPLAGGGETQYF TGTGCCAGCAGCCCATTAGCGGGGGGAGGAGAGACCCAGTACTTC TRBD2 - TRBJ2-5 TRBV5-4
CASSLVGAAGNTIYF TGTGCCAGCAGCTTAGTGGGGGCAGCGGGAAACACCATATATTTT - - TRBJ1-3 TRBV7-2
CASSGGRVPSRDTQYF TGTGCCAGCTCGGGGGGGCGGGTACCATCCCGAGATACGCAGTATTTT TRBD2 - TRBJ2-3 TRBV7-2
CASSIQRERGETQYF TGTGCCAGTAGTATCCAGCGGGAGAGGGGAGAGACCCAGTACTTC TRBD2 - TRBJ2-5 TRBV19
CATSREKGTSPQHF TGTGCCACCAGCAGGGAAAAGGGGACATCGCCCCAGCATTTT - - TRBJ1-5 TRBV15
CASSLSELTQYF TGTGCCAGCAGTTTATCCGAGTTGACCCAGTACTTC - - TRBJ2-5 TRBV28
CASSAQVYSNQPQHF TGTGCCAGTAGTGCCCAGGTCTATAGCAATCAGCCCCAGCATTTT - - TRBJ1-5 TRBV19
CASSDPTGSGANVLTF TGTGCCAGCAGTGACCCGACAGGCTCTGGGGCCAACGTCCTGACTTTC - - TRBJ2-6 TRBV2
CASSKNRALTGELFF TGTGCCAGCAGCAAAAACAGGGCACTCACCGGGGAGCTGTTTTTT - - TRBJ2-2 TRBV14
CASSIRTGGDSGANVLTF TGTGCCAGCAGTATACGGACAGGGGGCGACTCTGGGGCCAACGTCCTGACTTTC TRBD1 - TRBJ2-6 TRBV27
CASRFGVNYGYTF TGTGCCAGCAGGTTCGGGGTTAACTATGGCTACACCTTC - - TRBJ1-2 TRBV27
CASSKEARGGNSPLHF TGTGCCAGCAGCAAAGAGGCGAGGGGGGGTAATTCACCCCTCCACTTT - - TRBJ1-6 TRBV21-1
CASSYARLTGQGYETQYF TGTGCCAGCAGTTACGCCCGTTTGACGGGACAGGGATACGAGACCCAGTACTTC TRBD1 - TRBJ2-5 TRBV6-2/TRBV6-3
CASSKAGWTGGGPPNTEAFF TGTGCCAGCAGCAAAGCAGGCTGGACAGGGGGCGGCCCCCCTAACACTGAAGCTTTCTTT - - TRBJ1-1 TRBV21-1
CASSPGQGPYEQYF TGTGCCAGCAGCCCCGGACAGGGGCCATACGAGCAGTACTTC TRBD1 - TRBJ2-7 TRBV11-2
CATSLTTGYEQYF TGTGCCACCAGCCTTACTACAGGCTACGAGCAGTACTTC - - TRBJ2-7 TRBV15
CASRQGNTYEQYF TGTGCCAGCAGGCAGGGAAATACCTACGAGCAGTACTTC - - TRBJ2-7 TRBV28
CASSQVAPKETQYF TGCGCCAGCAGCCAAGTAGCTCCGAAAGAGACCCAGTACTTC - once TRBJ2-5 TRBV4-1
CASSWDSRGEQFF TGTGCCAGCAGCTGGGACTCGAGGGGTGAGCAGTTCTTC - - TRBJ2-1 TRBV11-2
CASSTRDRGASYEQYF TGTGCCAGCAGCACCCGAGACAGGGGGGCCTCCTACGAGCAGTACTTC TRBD1 - TRBJ2-7 TRBV7-2
CASSPALRGTNTEAFF TGTGCCAGCTCACCCGCCTTACGGGGTACCAACACTGAAGCTTTCTTT - once TRBJ1-1 TRBV18
CAVGSGPGAGELFF TGTGCCGTGGGGTCAGGGCCCGGAGCCGGGGAGCTGTTTTTT - - TRBJ2-2 TRBV7-9
CASSLGDRFEAFF TGTGCCAGCAGCTTAGGGGACAGATTTGAAGCTTTCTTT TRBD1 - TRBJ1-1 TRBV11-2
CSVEKLDRGVTGELFF TGCAGCGTTGAAAAGCTGGACAGGGGGGTCACCGGGGAGCTGTTTTTT TRBD1 - TRBJ2-2 TRBV29-1
CASSSDRGGFNEQFF TGTGCCAGCAGCTCAGACAGGGGAGGCTTCAATGAGCAGTTCTTC TRBD1 - TRBJ2-1 TRBV7-2
CASSLREGDTQYF TGCGCCAGCAGCTTGCGGGAGGGCGATACGCAGTATTTT TRBD2 - TRBJ2-3 TRBV5-1
CASSLETGNTEAFF TGTGCCAGCAGTTTGGAGACGGGTAACACTGAAGCTTTCTTT - - TRBJ1-1 TRBV28
CASRVTGQSHEQYF TGTGCCAGCAGGGTAACCGGACAGTCTCACGAGCAGTACTTC - - TRBJ2-7 TRBV28
CASSGQGARISNQPQHF TGTGCCAGCAGTGGACAGGGGGCCCGGATTAGCAATCAACCCCAGCATTTT TRBD1 - TRBJ1-5 TRBV6-1
CASSKDKSYSGNTIYF TGTGCCAGCAGCAAAGATAAGAGCTACTCTGGAAACACCATATATTTT - - TRBJ1-3 TRBV21-1
CASSLIWGDPTNEKLFF TGTGCCAGCAGTTTAATCTGGGGGGACCCGACTAATGAAAAACTGTTTTTT - - TRBJ1-4 TRBV28
CASTLEGGQSHTQYF TGTGCCAGCACCCTAGAGGGTGGACAGAGCCATACGCAGTATTTT - - TRBJ2-3 TRBV28
CASIDRQSQETQYF TGTGCCAGCATAGACAGACAATCCCAAGAGACCCAGTACTTC - once TRBJ2-5 TRBV5-8
CASSQGGGTGVNSPLHF TGCGCCAGCAGCCAAGGAGGTGGGACAGGCGTGAATTCACCCCTCCACTTT TRBD1 - TRBJ1-6 TRBV4-3
CASSRTGGAGYTF TGTGCCAGTAGTCGGACAGGGGGCGCGGGCTACACCTTC TRBD1 - TRBJ1-2 TRBV19
CASSQVETQYF TGTGCCAGCAGCCAAGTAGAGACGCAGTATTTT - - TRBJ2-3 TRBV14
CASSLDEGLTNTGELFF TGTGCCAGCAGCTTAGACGAAGGACTCACTAACACCGGGGAGCTGTTTTTT - - TRBJ2-2 TRBV11-2
CAWSVLREWVSGNTIYF TGTGCCTGGAGTGTACTGAGGGAGTGGGTCTCTGGAAACACCATATATTTT - few TRBJ1-3 TRBV30
CASSFTRSGTGGDEQYF TGTGCCAGCAGCTTTACCCGATCCGGGACAGGGGGGGACGAGCAGTACTTC TRBD1 once TRBJ2-7 TRBV7-9
CASSPEAGEGAFF TGTGCCAGCTCACCCGAAGCTGGAGAGGGAGCTTTCTTT - - TRBJ1-1 TRBV18
CANSRRNHEETQYF TGTGCCAACTCCAGGAGGAACCACGAGGAGACCCAGTACTTC - - TRBJ2-5 TRBV7-9
CASSHLGRGGYEQYF TGTGCCAGCAGTCACCTAGGCCGAGGGGGCTACGAGCAGTACTTC - - TRBJ2-7 TRBV6-6
CASSDIRDRVQPQHF TGTGCCAGCAGTGATATCCGGGACAGGGTTCAGCCCCAGCATTTT TRBD1 - TRBJ1-5 TRBV6-1
CASSYSSGTPAFF TGTGCCAGCAGTTACTCGAGCGGGACGCCCGCTTTCTTT - - TRBJ1-1 TRBV6-5
CASSPRGSIGGNTIYF TGTGCCAGCAGCCCAAGAGGGTCCATAGGTGGAAACACCATATATTTT - - TRBJ1-3 TRBV9
CASSYLGGGGGTEAFF TGTGCCAGCAGCTACCTGGGGGGGGGCGGGGGCACTGAAGCTTTCTTT - - TRBJ1-1 TRBV6-5